Listed below are T cell receptor beta chains from one sample, sequenced in a study of cytomegalovirus exposure and HLA in healthy donors. Assay used: immunoSEQ multiplex PCR; TCRdb lists only in-frame clones, some missing. The table shows around 200,000 clones, with over 70% occurring only once. The sample was PBMCs. These TCRs come from a man over 45 in good health and CMV-seronegative. Both conserved end residues are part of each CDR3. The D gene is left open where the match is weak. Size is omitted from some rows. Given values are once, few, many or a class for expanded clones.

size	J	V	D	DNA	CDR3
.	TRBJ2-3	TRBV9	TRBD2	TGTGCCAGCAGCGCCGTAGCGGGGGGGCTTAAAGATACGCAGTATTTT	CASSAVAGGLKDTQYF
.	TRBJ2-2	TRBV7-9	.	TGTGCCAGCAGCTTAGGTAGCCCAACCGGGGAGCTGTTTTTT	CASSLGSPTGELFF
.	TRBJ1-3	TRBV13	.	TGTGCCAGCAGCGGATCGGGACATGCGGGAAACACCATATATTTT	CASSGSGHAGNTIYF
.	TRBJ1-1	TRBV7-2	.	TGTGCCAGCAGCTTAGTAGCGGTTGCAGCTTTCTTT	CASSLVAVAAFF
.	TRBJ1-4	TRBV7-2	.	TGTGCCAGCAGCCTCGGTGCAACTAATGAAAAACTGTTTTTT	CASSLGATNEKLFF
few	TRBJ1-2	TRBV6-5	.	TGTGCCAGCAGTCGCCTAACGGGGGAAGGTGAGGGCTACACCTTC	CASSRLTGEGEGYTF
.	TRBJ1-2	TRBV25-1	.	TGTGCCAGCAGTGAACAGGGCCATGGCTACACCTTC	CASSEQGHGYTF
.	TRBJ2-1	TRBV9	TRBD1	TGTGCCAGCAGCGCGACAGGGAGTGTTCGAAATGAGCAATTCTTC	CASSATGSVRNEQFF
.	TRBJ2-7	TRBV5-1	TRBD1	TGCGCCAGCAGCTGGACAGGGGGCCGGAGTGGCGAGCAGTACTTC	CASSWTGGRSGEQYF
.	TRBJ1-5	TRBV13	.	TGTGCCAGCAGCTTAGCCTTATCAGGACATAATCAGCCCCAGCATTTT	CASSLALSGHNQPQHF
.	TRBJ2-3	TRBV5-4	TRBD2	TGTGCCAGCAGCCCAAGCGGGGGGAGGAGCACAGATACGCAGTATTTT	CASSPSGGRSTDTQYF
.	TRBJ1-6	TRBV7-8	.	TGTGCCAGCAGCCAGGGGCAGACCTATAATTCACCCCTCCACTTT	CASSQGQTYNSPLHF
.	TRBJ1-6	TRBV7-8	TRBD1	TGTGCCAGCAGCCAGGGACAGGGCGGATCACCCCTCCACTTT	CASSQGQGGSPLHF
.	TRBJ2-7	TRBV11-3	TRBD1	TGTGCCAGCAGCCCCGGGACAGCCCTGGGGTCCTACGAGCAGTACTTC	CASSPGTALGSYEQYF
.	TRBJ2-1	TRBV5-1	TRBD2	TGCGCCAGCAGCTTGTATAAAAGGTCCCCTGCAGGCCCCCAGCGGGGGGATTTAGGTATGGGGTTCTTC	CASSLYKRSPAGPQRGDLGMGFF
few	TRBJ1-3	TRBV5-5	.	TGTGCCAGCAGCGAGACGTTAGCCTCTGGAAACACCATATATTTT	CASSETLASGNTIYF
.	TRBJ1-1	TRBV18	.	TGTGCCAGCTCACCCGGGGGGGTTGGCACTGAAGCTTTCTTT	CASSPGGVGTEAFF